This T cell receptor (beta chain) was identified in a study of neurological immune-mediated disorders (dated by TCRdb to the late 2010s). Regarding the study in general: Of the 35 or so multiple sclerosis patients, 31 had relapsing-remitting MS and 3 had secondary progressive MS. The roughly 110 TCR-beta libraries covered PBMC samples along with longitudinal samples, technical triplicates, and paired sorted CD4+ and CD8+ T-cell subsets. The cohort was made up of 60 to 75 subjects, consisting of around 14 HAM/TSP patients, some 34 multiple sclerosis patients and around 20 healthy controls. The study compared peripheral blood TCR-beta repertoires of HTLV-I-associated myelopathy (HAM/TSP) patients, multiple sclerosis patients and healthy controls using UMI-based sequencing. Here is what the overall study found, with its caveats: Expanded clones from different subjects shared no identical CDR3 amino acid sequences, which suggests that TCR-beta repertoires were private in all groups. TCR clonal expansion was greatest in HAM/TSP patients and smallest in MS patients, who ranked below even healthy controls. The MS cluster showed no association with clinical or MRI features, and the authors stated that larger cohorts are needed. Phylogenetic analysis grouped repertoires from 18 of 34 MS patients into a cluster of related CDR3 sequences, suggesting a possible repertoire-level signature.

This clonotype was detected many times. Its antigen is unknown. The input lacks base qualities; no much larger clone sits a single base away. For the unsorted PBMC libraries, 2 million PBMCs were stored in RNAlater at -80 degrees C until RNA extraction and were used to generate the libraries. Multiple sclerosis patients were enrolled in a US clinical protocol evaluating disease progression by magnetic resonance imaging. PBMCs were separated from peripheral blood using Ficoll-Hypaque density gradient centrifugation and then cryopreserved in liquid nitrogen. cDNA was synthesized by template-switch 5'RACE using a primer with a 10-nucleotide random unique molecular identifier that tagged each TCR transcript. Every sequencing run yielded over 190 million TCR-beta sequences covering 15-18 subjects. The RNeasy kit was used to extract total RNA. TCR-beta VDJ regions were amplified with primers for the TCR constant region and the 5'RACE anchor, using the KAPA Real-time Library Amplification kit. A first PCR added sample indexes and Illumina adaptors, after which a second PCR increased the library yield. After purification with Ampure beads, the TCR product of roughly 650 bp was size-selected on a 2% E-gel SizeSelection system. Before pooling, libraries had their quality checked on a Bioanalyzer, their concentration measured with Qubit, and their quantity determined with the Kapa Library Quantification kit. Libraries were sequenced paired-end 2 x 150 bp on an Illumina HiSeq 2500. To increase sequence diversity, roughly 24-32% phiX was spiked into each library pool. Processing in the source paper ran as follows. The quality-filtered reads were processed with the UMI-based MiGEC pipeline, whose error correction step removed more than 80% of the raw TCR sequences. IMGT germline references were used for alignment of VDJ genes, and clonotypes were defined by a unique CDR3 amino acid sequence together with V-J genes. Clonal expansion, Shannon diversity, and CDR3 relatedness (CalcPairwiseDistances, ClusterSamples) were evaluated with VDJtools, and phylogenetic trees were built with CLCbio workbench. Clones with at least 8 unique UMIs were defined as expanded, with this threshold being based on coefficient-of-variation modelling across technical triplicates. TCRdb reanalyzed the raw reads on its own, using fastp at Q25 for trimming and MiXCR for clone calling, and kept in-frame beta chains. Identical CDR3 protein sequences are pooled into one entry, listed with their most common genes and DNA. What appears here as the V and J calls and clone size reflects TCRdb's work, not the paper's. Within this sample are approximately 65,000 distinct CDR3 sequences, with approximately 5.1% of them counted one time only. The ten largest make up about 6% of the sample.

The sequence was obtained from a human donor with multiple sclerosis. The donor label of this sample is uncertain. The sequencing input was PBMCs.

The base sequence is TGCAGTGCTAGCACCCAAGGGCTAGCGGAGGCACCAGATACGCAGTATTTT. Its protein product is CSASTQGLAEAPDTQYF. The V gene is TRBV20-1 and the J gene is TRBJ2-3; 7 junctional bases match TRBD2. Compared with germline, V lacks 3 bases and J lacks 4 bases; bases without a gene match: 16. For CDR1 and CDR2, the germline V gene (reference sequence) lists DFQATT and SNEGSKA. The CDR3 has 17 amino acids, counting the end cysteine and phenylalanine. The sequence is cut down to CDR3 DNA, 51 bases in frame from base 1.